One and the same sample provided the 21 T cell receptor beta chains below, sequenced in a study of cytomegalovirus exposure and HLA in healthy donors. 13 Jbeta primers and 60 Vbeta primers were used for the PCR. Profiled with immunoSEQ multiplex PCR; TCRdb holds only in-frame clones, not every one. Of 90,000 to 150,000 clones listed, more than 60% are singletons. Sample: PBMCs. Every receptor here comes from a female donor in good health and CMV-seronegative.

The chain has TRBV11-2 and TRBJ2-5, with TRBD2 matching over 11 bases. Trimming removed 3 bases from V and 4 bases from J; junction bases left unmatched: 7. This CDR3 is 16 amino acids long. Per germline, CDR1 SGHAT and CDR2 FQNNGV. The DNA of the CDR3 is TGTGCCAGCAGCTTCCTAGCGGGGGGTTTGTCAGAGACCCAGTACTTC. Translated, it gives CASSFLAGGLSETQYF.

As regards this clone: This sample also contains other DNA sequences that code for the same CDR3. The chain couples TRBV5-4 to TRBJ1-3, with TRBD1 identical over 8 bases. V was pared by 0 bases and J by 4 bases, with 6 bases of the junction left unmatched. This CDR3 region has 16 residues. CDR1 is SGHNT and CDR2 is YYREEE in the germline V gene (reference sequence). The CDR3 region is CASSLGGQAAGNTIYF. CDR3 DNA: TGTGCCAGCAGCTTGGGGGGACAGGCGGCCGGAAACACCATATATTTT. Looking up the rest from reference TRBV5-4 and TRBJ1-3 gives the full variable domain: ETGVTQSPTHLIKTRGQQVTLRCSSQSGHNTVSWYQQALGQGPQFIFQYYREEENGRGNFPPRFSGLQFPNYSSELNVNALELDDSALYLCASSLGGQAAGNTIYFGEGSWLTVV.

The rearrangement uses TRBV4-1 and TRBJ2-7, with TRBD1 identical over 7 bases. Looked up from germline, CDR1 is MGHRA and CDR2 is YSYEKL. The CDR3 consists of 14 residues. Trimming removed 5 bases from V and 4 bases from J; junction bases left unmatched: 8. For the CDR3, the DNA is TGCGCCAGCAGCACCCGACAGGGTCCGTACGAGCAGTACTTC. It codes for CASSTRQGPYEQYF.

The J gene is TRBJ1-2, the V gene TRBV6-6; 7 positions match TRBD1. The V gene's germline CDR1 is MNHNY and CDR2 SVGAGI (reference sequence). Losses at the gene ends were 7 bases for V and 5 bases for J; bases not matched to a gene: 7. The CDR3 length is 13 residues. Written as DNA, the CDR3 is TGTGCCAGCATCAAGGACAGGCCGTATGGCTACACCTTC. Its translation: CASIKDRPYGYTF.

The chain is built from TRBV6-1 and TRBJ1-1, with TRBD1 as a possible D gene (6 bases). The germline V gene encodes CDR1 MNHNS and CDR2 SASEGT. V shed 6 bases and J shed 4 bases, with 18 bases lying between them. The CDR3 extends over 15 amino acids. In DNA, the CDR3 is TGTGCCAGCAGCGGGTCAGGGGCGTATCGCACTGAAGCTTTCTTT. Protein product: CASSGSGAYRTEAFF.

The chain links TRBV2 to TRBJ1-6; D remains unclear. The V gene lost 5 bases and the J gene lost 3 bases, with 11 bases spanning the gap. This CDR3 contains 15 residues. Germline V lookup: CDR1 SNHLY, CDR2 FYNNEI. CDR3: CASSLASDYNSPLHF. The CDR3 nucleotides are TGTGCCAGCAGTCTAGCCTCCGACTATAATTCACCCCTCCACTTT.

J is TRBJ2-3 and V is TRBV7-3; D is possibly TRBD1 (6 bases). Germline CDR1 is SGHTA and CDR2 is FQGTGA. The CDR3 loop spans 15 amino acids. Trimming pared 1 base from V and 4 bases from J, leaving 12 bases between. The CDR3 nucleotides read TGTGCCAGCAGCTTAAGGGGGCGAATAGCAGATACGCAGTATTTT. Translated, it gives CASSLRGRIADTQYF.

The chain links TRBV18 to TRBJ2-3; 13 positions match TRBD2. The germline V gene has CDR1 KGHSH and CDR2 LQKENI. The CDR3 is 17 residues long. Unmatched junction bases numbered 11, after V lost 6 bases and J lost 5 bases. The CDR3 bases are TGTGCCAGCTCCCCTTATACTAGCGGGGGGGCTGGAGATACGCAGTATTTT. This translates into CASSPYTSGGAGDTQYF.

The chain is built from TRBV7-9 and TRBJ1-2; 7 bases line up with TRBD1. V dropped 4 bases and J dropped 1; count of bases not matched to a gene: 15. Germline V CDR1 and CDR2: SEHNR, FQNEAQ (reference sequence). The CDR3 spans 18 residues. The CDR3, as DNA: TGTGCCAGCAGCTCATTATCGTGGGACAGCGGTCTTAACTATGGCTACACCTTC. Protein product: CASSSLSWDSGLNYGYTF.

J is TRBJ1-2 and V is TRBV27; 12 nucleotides agree with TRBD1. Looked up from germline, CDR1 is MNHEY and CDR2 is SMNVEV (reference sequence). With 5 bases clipped from V and 8 bases from J, the junction kept 15 bases outside the gene matches. The CDR3 extends over 17 amino acids. The DNA of the CDR3 is TGTGCCAGCAGTGGATCCGGGACAGGGGGCAAGGTTAGAGGCTACACCTTC. It is translated as CASSGSGTGGKVRGYTF.

This rearrangement joins TRBV7-2 to TRBJ2-5; D is undetermined. The last part of the DNA fits TRBJ2-7 better; the J call may be wrong. Germline lookup yields CDR1 SGHTA and CDR2 FQGNSA. CDR3 length: 11 residues. This CDR3 is CASSFSYEQYF. DNA for the CDR3: TGTGCCAGCAGCTTCTCTTACGAGCAGTACTTC.

The chain has TRBV5-1 and TRBJ2-5; 9 nucleotides agree with TRBD2. The J call may be incorrect, as the DNA end agrees better with TRBJ2-7. The germline V gene encodes CDR1 SGHRS and CDR2 YFSETQ. The CDR3 covers 18 residues. In DNA, the CDR3 is TGCGCCAGCAGCTTTCTCAGCCAGCGGGGGGTTGTTATCCACGAGCAGTACTTC. Translation: CASSFLSQRGVVIHEQYF.

The chain has TRBV27 and TRBJ2-7, with D tentatively TRBD2 (7 bases). The CDR3 spans 14 residues. Germline V gives CDR1 MNHEY, CDR2 SMNVEV (reference sequence). Deletions cut 1 base from V and 7 bases from J, with 14 bases between. CDR3 DNA: TGTGCCAGCAGTTTATTGGGACACGGGGGGGAGCAGTACTTC. This sequence encodes CASSLLGHGGEQYF.

This clone was observed a single time. The V and J genes are TRBV11-2 and TRBJ1-1; 7 nucleotides line up with TRBD1. V lost 4 bases to trimming and J lost 5 bases; unmatched junction nucleotides: 13. This CDR3 has 16 residues. Germline assignment: CDR1 SGHAT and CDR2 FQNNGV. The DNA for the CDR3 is TGTGCCAGCAGCTGGGTCAAGGGGGCGGTTGGTACTGAAGCTTTCTTT. Translated, it gives CASSWVKGAVGTEAFF.

The rearrangement links TRBV11-2 to TRBJ2-5, with 13 bases fitting TRBD2. CDR3 size: 16 residues. V was clipped by 5 bases and J by 2 bases; unmatched bases: 5. Germline values: CDR1 SGHAT, CDR2 FQNNGV. The CDR3 DNA reads TGTGCCAGCAGCCGGACTAGCGGGGGACCACAAGAGACCCAGTACTTC. Its translation is CASSRTSGGPQETQYF.

V is TRBV29-1 and J is TRBJ2-1; possible D gene TRBD2, 5 bases. The V end lost 2 bases, the J end lost 0 bases, and 8 bases lay between the germline ends. Germline CDR1 reads SQVTM; CDR2 reads ANQGSEA. The CDR3 extends over 14 amino acids. The CDR3 DNA reads TGCAGCGTTGAAACGGGGAGCTCCTACAATGAGCAGTTCTTC. It yields the protein CSVETGSSYNEQFF.

The V call is TRBV12-5, the J call TRBJ2-2; TRBD2 matches 9 bases. V lost 2 bases and J lost 6; bases outside the gene matches: 10. Germline V gene data show CDR1 as LGHNT and CDR2 as FRNRAP. The CDR3 loop spans 17 amino acids. This CDR3 is CASGLPRGGGASGELFF. The CDR3 coding sequence is TGTGCTAGTGGTTTGCCCCGGGGCGGGGGGGCCTCCGGGGAGCTGTTTTTT. The full variable domain, in which reference TRBV12-5 and TRBJ2-2 provide the parts outside the CDR3, is DARVTQTPRHKVTEMGQEVTMRCQPILGHNTVFWYRQTMMQGLELLAYFRNRAPLDDSGMPKDRFSAEMPDATLATLKIQPSEPRDSAVYFCASGLPRGGGASGELFFGEGSRLTVL.

The V and J genes are TRBV2 and TRBJ2-3, with 11 bases fitting TRBD2. V trimming: 3 bases; J trimming: 0 bases; junction bases outside the gene matches: 14. The CDR3 runs 20 residues. CDR1 is SNHLY and CDR2 is FYNNEI in the germline V gene. For the CDR3, the DNA is TGTGCCAGCAGTGACCCCCTGAGGCTAGCGGGGGGCCTTAGCACAGATACGCAGTATTTT. Protein: CASSDPLRLAGGLSTDTQYF.

This rearrangement joins TRBV5-1 to TRBJ2-1; tentatively, D is TRBD1 (6 bases). Trimming left V 6 bases short and J 5 bases short, with 15 bases between. The CDR3 totals 14 residues. Germline-derived CDR1 and CDR2 are SGHRS and YFSETQ. In nucleotides, the CDR3 is TGCGCCAGCAACGGGGCAGGGGTTGACAATGAGCAGTTCTTC. Encoded protein: CASNGAGVDNEQFF. The variable domain in full, with the rest retrieved from reference TRBV5-1 and TRBJ2-1, is KAGVTQTPRYLIKTRGQQVTLSCSPISGHRSVSWYQQTPGQGLQFLFEYFSETQRNKGNFPGRFSGRQFSNSRSEMNVSTLELGDSALYLCASNGAGVDNEQFFGPGTRLTVL.

This chain connects TRBV27 to TRBJ1-2, with D hard to call. The V end lost 4 bases, the J end lost 6 bases, and 9 bases lay between the germline ends. Germline CDR1 reads MNHEY; CDR2 reads SMNVEV (reference sequence). The CDR3 runs to 12 residues. CDR3 loop: CASSSPPNGYTF. The CDR3 DNA reads as TGTGCCAGCAGTTCCCCCCCTAATGGCTACACCTTC.

Worth noting for this clone: A read error may produce the germline difference seen at one junction end. The chain couples TRBV5-6 to TRBJ1-6, with 9 bases matching TRBD1. Germline V lookup: CDR1 SGHDT, CDR2 YYEEEE. CDR3 length equals 16 residues. The CDR3 nucleotides are TGTGCCAGCTCAGGACAGGGGAGCTCCTATAATTCACCCCCCCACTTT. Protein sequence: CASSGQGSSYNSPPHF.